This T cell receptor (beta chain) was sequenced in a study of neurological immune-mediated disorders. The cDNA came from 5'RACE, which used 10-nucleotide random UMIs. One entry per CDR3 protein results from TCRdb running MiXCR on the 5' RACE reads. Among around 46,000 distinct CDR3 sequences listed, 1.5% to 2% were seen once. Study outcomes and limitations: The most TCR clonal expansion was seen in HTLV-1-associated myelopathy, whereas the least was seen in multiple sclerosis, below the level in healthy controls. Private repertoires in all groups were suggested, as expanded clones shared no CDR3 amino acid sequences across subjects.

This clonotype was observed a handful of times. The antigen is unknown. A total of 2 million PBMCs stored at -80 degrees C provided the unsorted libraries. The CDR3 sequence is 15 residues long. J was trimmed by 0 bases and V by 2 bases; bases with no gene match: 7. Germline V CDR1 and CDR2: SQVTM, ANQGSEA. V gene TRBV29-1 combines with J gene TRBJ2-7, with TRBD1 matching over 7 bases. This receptor was obtained from a woman aged 40 to 50 with multiple sclerosis. Sample: PBMCs. CDR3 residues: CSVEFRDSSSYEQYF. CDR3 DNA sequence: TGCAGCGTTGAATTTAGGGACAGTAGCTCCTACGAGCAGTACTTC.